The 16 T cell receptor beta chains below all came from one sample that was sequenced in a study of glioma-infiltrating T cells after dendritic cell vaccination. Assay used: immunoSEQ multiplex PCR; TCRdb lists only in-frame clones, some missing. The sample yields about 99,000 clones, 80% seen once. Stated time point: after dendritic cell vaccination, including at tumor progression/relapse. The sample here was blood, taken after dendritic cell vaccination. The source is a human donor with glioblastoma.

The chain recombines TRBV10-3 with TRBJ1-2; 9 bases agree with TRBD1. The V gene end was trimmed by 6 bases and the J gene end by 7 bases; junction bases not matched to a gene: 9. Germline V lookup: CDR1 ENHRY, CDR2 SYGVKD. The CDR3 contains 14 residues. The CDR3 sequence: CAIRPRDRDGGYTF. Here the CDR3 DNA reads TGTGCCATCAGGCCCCGGGACAGGGATGGTGGCTACACCTTC.

The chain has TRBV11-3 and TRBJ2-7, with D maybe TRBD1 (7 bases). Germline assignment: CDR1 SGHNT and CDR2 YENEEA. Trimming removed 2 bases from V and 8 bases from J, with 10 bases in between. CDR3 length: 12 amino acids. The CDR3 here is CASSLQGGKQYF. CDR3 bases: TGTGCCAGCAGCTTACAGGGGGGTAAGCAGTACTTC.

The CDR3 coding sequence is TGCGCCAGCAGCCAAGAACAGGGCTATTCACCCCTCCACTTT. This translates into CASSQEQGYSPLHF. The chain combines TRBV4-1 with TRBJ1-6; possibly TRBD1 for D (6 bases). V lost 0 bases to trimming and J lost 8 bases, with 8 bases between them. The V gene's germline CDR1 is MGHRA and CDR2 YSYEKL. CDR3 length equals 14 residues.

In this sample, this clone turned up a few times. This chain uses TRBV28 with TRBJ1-1; D remains unclear. The CDR3 consists of 13 residues. V lost 5 bases and J 4 bases, leaving 11 bases between the germline ends. Germline lookup yields CDR1 MDHEN and CDR2 SYDVKM. CDR3 coding DNA: TGTGCCAGCAGTACCCAGGTGATCACTGAAGCTTTCTTT. Residues: CASSTQVITEAFF.

The gene calls are TRBV2 and TRBJ1-1, with D hard to call. V was pared by 0 bases and J by 6 bases, with 17 bases between. The CDR3 spans 16 residues. The germline V gene has CDR1 SNHLY and CDR2 FYNNEI. The CDR3 loop reads CASSEALQLQQAEAFF. CDR3 nucleotides: TGTGCCAGCAGTGAAGCGCTTCAGCTCCAGCAGGCTGAAGCTTTCTTT.

The chain employs TRBV5-3 and TRBJ2-3; a possible D gene is TRBD2 (5 bases). TRBV5-3 falls under the ORF class, with uncertain function. V lost 4 bases, J lost 6 bases, and 30 bases lay in between. This CDR3 is built from 19 residues. Here the CDR3 DNA reads TGTGCCAGAAGCCACCCCACCCAAGGCCTCCGGGATCTCAGGGATACGCAGTATTTT. Translation: CARSHPTQGLRDLRDTQYF.

The V call is TRBV27, the J call TRBJ1-2; 8 bases map to TRBD1. The CDR3 runs 14 residues. The J segment lost 6 bases and the V segment lost 1 base, leaving 4 bases of the junction unmatched. Germline V gene sequence: CDR1 MNHEY, CDR2 SMNVEV (reference sequence). The CDR3 loop reads CASSLLRTGNGYTF. CDR3 DNA sequence: TGTGCCAGCAGTTTATTGAGGACAGGGAATGGCTACACCTTC.

This clone was counted a few times. This chain uses TRBV6-1 with TRBJ1-5, with D tentatively TRBD1 (6 bases). V was cut by 6 bases and J by 4 bases, with 16 bases left in between. CDR3 length: 15 amino acids. Germline V gives CDR1 MNHNS, CDR2 SASEGT. The CDR3 DNA is TGTGCCAGCAGCCCCCAGACAGGACAAAATCAGCCCCAGCATTTT. Translation gives CASSPQTGQNQPQHF.

The V and J genes are TRBV28 and TRBJ2-5; D ambiguous. CDR1 is MDHEN and CDR2 is SYDVKM in the germline V gene. The V gene lost 3 bases and the J gene lost 5 bases, with 7 bases spanning the gap. This CDR3 has 12 residues. The CDR3 DNA is TGTGCCAGCAGTTTTATTCTGGAGACCCAGTACTTC. Translated, it gives CASSFILETQYF.

V gene TRBV4-2 combines with J gene TRBJ1-4; 7 positions match TRBD1. V lost 1 base to trimming and J lost 6 bases; unmatched junction nucleotides: 5. The length of the CDR3 is 15 residues. The germline V gene has CDR1 LGHNA and CDR2 YNFKEQ. The CDR3 here is CASSQVGQGDEKLFF. CDR3 bases: TGTGCCAGCAGCCAAGTTGGTCAGGGGGATGAAAAACTGTTTTTT.

This sequence joins TRBV6-5 and TRBJ2-3; weak D call: TRBD2 (6 bases). Trimming left V 4 bases short and J 2 bases short, with 13 bases between. This CDR3 region has 15 residues. Germline-derived CDR1 and CDR2 are MNHEY and SVGAGI. CDR3 residues: CASSSTAGFTDTQYF. In DNA, the CDR3 is TGTGCCAGCAGTTCCACCGCGGGATTCACAGATACGCAGTATTTT.

The chain joins TRBV2 to TRBJ1-1; D is undetermined. This CDR3 spans 13 amino acids. Germline lookup yields CDR1 SNHLY and CDR2 FYNNEI. Trimming stripped 6 bases from V and 1 base from J, with 9 bases between. CDR3 in amino acids: CASRSTENTEAFF. CDR3 DNA: TGTGCCAGCAGATCAACAGAGAACACTGAAGCTTTCTTT. Full variable domain (outside the CDR3, taken from reference TRBV2 and TRBJ1-1): EPEVTQTPSHQVTQMGQEVILRCVPISNHLYFYWYRQILGQKVEFLVSFYNNEISEKSEIFDDQFSVERPDGSNFTLKIRSTKLEDSAMYFCASRSTENTEAFFGQGTRLTVV.

This chain uses TRBV19 with TRBJ1-4; tentative D call: TRBD1 (5 bases). The CDR3 is made up of 14 amino acids. Germline V CDR1 and CDR2: LNHDA, SQIVND (reference sequence). V was pared by 6 bases and J by 8 bases, with 16 bases between. The DNA of the CDR3 is TGTGCCAGTAGGCACCAGGGTATTGGGGAAAAACTGTTTTTT. Its translation: CASRHQGIGEKLFF.

In this sample, this clone turned up once. V usage is TRBV11-3 and J usage is TRBJ1-2, with D perhaps TRBD1 (5 bases). Germline lookup yields CDR1 SGHNT and CDR2 YENEEA. The CDR3 spans 13 residues. The V gene lost 5 bases and the J gene lost 6 bases, with 13 bases spanning the gap. CDR3 in amino acids: CASSARETHGYTF. CDR3 coding DNA: TGTGCCAGCAGCGCCAGGGAAACCCATGGCTACACCTTC.

The genes are TRBV19 and TRBJ2-3; 7 nucleotides agree with TRBD2. The CDR3 is made up of 15 amino acids. The J segment lost 2 bases and the V segment lost 2 bases, leaving 4 bases of the junction unmatched. CDR1 is LNHDA and CDR2 is SQIVND in the germline V gene (reference sequence). The DNA for the CDR3 is TGTGCCAGTAGTATATTTCGGGGGGACACAGATACGCAGTATTTT. It encodes CASSIFRGDTDTQYF.

The chain combines TRBV9 with TRBJ1-4; perhaps TRBD1 as D (6 bases). Germline-derived CDR1 and CDR2 are SGDLS and YYNGEE. This CDR3 comprises 14 residues. The V end lost 0 bases, the J end lost 8 bases, and 11 bases lay between the germline ends. The CDR3 region has the DNA TGTGCCAGCAGCGTAGAGGGGGTCGGGGAAAAACTGTTTTTT. It specifies CASSVEGVGEKLFF.